This entry concerns a single T cell receptor beta chain. Its antigen is undetermined. The entry originates in a study of response to subunit inactivated influenza vaccine. Notes on the study in general: Each seasonal flu vaccination may recruit only limited new T cells, authors suggested.

TCRdb fed the RT-PCR reads into MiXCR, producing one record per CDR3 protein. The sample contains around 750,000 distinct CDR3 sequences, approximately 21% of which appear only once. The CDR3 runs 14 residues. Trimming cost V 5 bases and J 0 bases, with 8 bases left between them. Germline CDR1 and CDR2: SGHRS and YFSETQ. The chain is built from TRBV5-1 and TRBJ1-4; the D is unclear. The receptor comes from a man between 50 and 59 years old who received an inactivated influenza vaccine. The sample here was PBMCs from blood, taken about 5 days after vaccination. The CDR3 here is CASSSQATNEKLFF. The DNA for the CDR3 is TGCGCCAGCAGTTCTCAGGCAACTAATGAAAAACTGTTTTTT.